The 17 T cell receptor beta chains given below trace back to one sample, sequenced in a study of sequential checkpoint blockade in melanoma. The sample's treatment: randomized to nivolumab then ipilimumab (arm A) or the reverse (arm B). Sequenced by immunoSEQ multiplex PCR; TCRdb stores in-frame clones only, minus some. Of about 13,000 clones in the sample, 25% to 35% were seen once. Sample: tumor tissue (inferred from file names), taken from a patient given nivolumab and ipilimumab in sequence. The receptors come from a human donor with melanoma.

J is TRBJ2-7 and V is TRBV5-1; either TRBD1 or TRBD2 may fit D (5 bases each). The CDR3 is 14 residues long. V was clipped by 0 bases and J by 5 bases, with 12 bases between them. From germline, CDR1 is SGHRS and CDR2 YFSETQ. CDR3 DNA: TGCGCCAGCAGCTTGGGATGGGACGCGAACGAGCAGTACTTC. This sequence encodes CASSLGWDANEQYF. The complete variable domain, with remaining parts taken from reference TRBV5-1 and TRBJ2-7, reads KAGVTQTPRYLIKTRGQQVTLSCSPISGHRSVSWYQQTPGQGLQFLFEYFSETQRNKGNFPGRFSGRQFSNSRSEMNVSTLELGDSALYLCASSLGWDANEQYFGPGTRLTVT.

This clone was observed a handful of times. This rearrangement joins TRBV11-3 to TRBJ2-1; TRBD2 agrees at 8 bases. The germline gives CDR1 SGHNT, CDR2 YENEEA. The J segment lost 7 bases and the V segment lost 5 bases, leaving 10 bases of the junction unmatched. The CDR3 is made up of 15 amino acids. CDR3 in DNA: TGTGCCAGCAGCCCAAGCGGGAGCTGGAATAATGAGCAGTTCTTC. Amino acid sequence: CASSPSGSWNNEQFF.

This sequence joins TRBV11-3 and TRBJ2-1; a weak D match, TRBD2 (5 bases). Looked up from germline, CDR1 is SGHNT and CDR2 is YENEEA. The V end lost 4 bases, the J end lost 6 bases, and 13 bases lay between the germline ends. CDR3 length: 14 amino acids. CDR3 loop: CASSSASRVNEQFF. The DNA for the CDR3 is TGTGCCAGCAGCTCCGCCTCGCGGGTCAATGAGCAGTTCTTC.

This clone is medium-sized within its sample. The J gene is TRBJ2-7, the V gene TRBV6-8, with D unclear. The V end was cut by 0 bases, the J end by 6 bases, with 12 bases between. CDR3 length: 14 residues. CDR1 and CDR2 from the germline V gene are MNHGY and SAAAGT. The CDR3 nucleotides are TGTGCCAGCAGTTACTCGAGAGCTCTGGGCGAGCAGTACTTC. This codes for CASSYSRALGEQYF.

This clone has more than one count but fewer than ten. CDR3 nucleotides: TGTGCCAGCACTTCGCTAAGCCGGGCCGGATACGAGCAGTACTTC. Protein: CASTSLSRAGYEQYF. The chain carries TRBV12-5 and TRBJ2-7, with D hard to call. This CDR3 has 15 amino acids. Germline loops: CDR1 LGHNT, CDR2 FRNRAP.

The chain couples TRBV6-8 to TRBJ1-4; D is perhaps TRBD1 (5 bases). This CDR3 is built from 14 residues. V lost 2 bases, J lost 7 bases, and 11 bases lay in between. Germline CDR1 MNHGY, CDR2 SAAAGT. The CDR3 nucleotides are TGTGCCAGCAGTTACGTGGCAGGGCCTGAAAAACTGTTTTTT. It is translated as CASSYVAGPEKLFF.

The gene calls are TRBV6-8 and TRBJ1-4; no clear D. Trimming took off 9 bases at V and 5 bases at J, with 10 bases between the two ends. CDR3 length: 12 residues. The germline gives CDR1 MNHGY, CDR2 SAAAGT. The CDR3 region has the DNA TGTGCCAGTGCTTGGGAGAATGAAAAACTGTTTTTT. Translated, it gives CASAWENEKLFF.

This clone was observed once. CDR3 region: CATSNQSGRGHEQFF. In DNA, the CDR3 is TGTGCCACCAGCAATCAGAGCGGGAGGGGCCATGAGCAGTTCTTC. The V gene is TRBV15, the J gene TRBJ2-1; 10 bases are a match to TRBD2. Germline V gives CDR1 LNHNV, CDR2 YYDKDF (reference sequence). The CDR3 loop spans 15 amino acids. V lost 4 bases, J lost 8 bases, and 8 bases stayed unmatched.

The rearrangement uses TRBV1 and TRBJ1-5; the table's D call, TRBD1, has no DNA check behind it. TRBV1 is flagged as a pseudogene. There are 17 residues in the CDR3. CDR3 in DNA: TGCGCCAGCAGCTACGACCTAGACAGGGGGCGCAATCAGCCCCAGCATTTT. Amino acids: CASSYDLDRGRNQPQHF.

This clone was seen a few times. The chain is built from TRBV10-3 and TRBJ2-5; the D gene is possibly TRBD2 (6 bases). V shed 0 bases and J shed 2 bases, with 7 bases lying between them. This CDR3 has 14 amino acids. Germline V gives CDR1 ENHRY, CDR2 SYGVKD. This CDR3 reads CAISESGRQETQYF. CDR3 DNA sequence: TGTGCCATCAGTGAGTCAGGGAGGCAAGAGACCCAGTACTTC.

This clone was detected a few times. The rearrangement joins TRBV12-5 to TRBJ1-2, with 11 bases that match TRBD1. The CDR3 has 15 amino acids. CDR1 is LGHNT and CDR2 is FRNRAP in the germline V gene. In DNA, the CDR3 is TGTGCCAGCACCCCCGGACAGGGGGCAAATTATGGCTACACCTTC. This sequence encodes CASTPGQGANYGYTF. Combining the CDR3 with reference TRBV12-5 and TRBJ1-2 gives the whole variable domain DARVTQTPRHKVTEMGQEVTMRCQPILGHNTVFWYRQTMMQGLELLAYFRNRAPLDDSGMPKDRFSAEMPDATLATLKIQPSEPRDSAVYFCASTPGQGANYGYTFGSGTRLTVV.

This clone was observed many times. The CDR3 bases are TGTGCCAGCACCCGGAAGTCATATCAGCCCCAGCATTTT. Its translation: CASTRKSYQPQHF. The V and J genes are TRBV9 and TRBJ1-5; D not resolved. The CDR3 runs to 13 residues. V was cut by 6 bases and J by 5 bases, with 12 bases left in between. Germline CDR1 is SGDLS and CDR2 is YYNGEE.

The V and J genes are TRBV19 and TRBJ2-3; 11 positions match TRBD2. The V segment lost 1 base and the J segment 0 bases; nucleotides outside the gene matches: 3. CDR1 is LNHDA, CDR2 SQIVND, per germline (reference sequence). This CDR3 is built from 17 residues. For the CDR3, the DNA is TGTGCCAGTAGTATAGGACTAGCGGGGACTAGCACAGATACGCAGTATTTT. As protein: CASSIGLAGTSTDTQYF. Supplemented by reference TRBV19 and TRBJ2-3, the full variable domain reads DGGITQSPKYLFRKEGQNVTLSCEQNLNHDAMYWYRQDPGQGLRLIYYSQIVNDFQKGDIAEGYSVSREKKESFPLTVTSAQKNPTAFYLCASSIGLAGTSTDTQYFGPGTRLTVL.

This sequence joins TRBV11-3 and TRBJ2-2; D gene ambiguous. V was clipped by 5 bases and J by 4 bases, with 17 bases between them. Germline loops: CDR1 SGHNT, CDR2 YENEEA. CDR3 length equals 16 residues. The CDR3 nucleotides read TGTGCCAGCAGCGCCACCCCCTTACGGACCACCGGGGAGCTGTTTTTT. This codes for CASSATPLRTTGELFF.

J is TRBJ2-7 and V is TRBV10-3; 13 bases match TRBD2. CDR1 is ENHRY, CDR2 SYGVKD, per germline. The CDR3 is 14 residues long. The V segment lost 10 bases and the J segment 4 bases; nucleotides outside the gene matches: 7. The CDR3 reads CASSPGLAGYEQYF. In DNA, the CDR3 is TGTGCCAGCTCCCCGGGACTAGCGGGGTACGAGCAGTACTTC.

This clone occurred a few times. The chain employs TRBV9 and TRBJ1-2; D is ambiguous. V lost 5 bases and J lost 7, with 12 bases in between. Germline lookup yields CDR1 SGDLS and CDR2 YYNGEE. The CDR3 runs 12 residues. CDR3: CASSDGVGGYTF. The CDR3 nucleotides read TGTGCCAGCAGTGATGGGGTGGGTGGCTACACCTTC.

This clone appeared a few times. The rearrangement links TRBV11-3 to TRBJ2-1; TRBD2 might be the D (5 bases). The CDR3 sequence is 16 residues long. Trimming removed 0 bases at V and 2 bases at J, with 11 bases between. Germline loops: CDR1 SGHNT, CDR2 YENEEA. DNA of the CDR3: TGTGCCAGCAGCTTAGATCCGCGGGTTGCCTACAATGAGCAGTTCTTC. This codes for CASSLDPRVAYNEQFF.